Included here is one T cell receptor beta chain sequence, with context. Its antigen is undetermined. This sample is drawn from a study of CD8 T cell repertoires and HIV-1 epitope variants. Assay used: immunoSEQ multiplex PCR; TCRdb lists only in-frame clones, some missing. The repertoire holds 1,500 to 2,000 clones, with more than 65% as singletons. Per germline, CDR1 SQVTM and CDR2 ANQGSEA. Trimming took off 4 bases at V and 3 bases at J, with 19 bases between the two ends. This CDR3 comprises 15 residues. The source is a male donor with HIV. The sample taken for sequencing was cultured CD8+ T cells derived from PBMCs. The J gene is TRBJ2-7, the V gene TRBV29-1; the D gene is possibly TRBD1 (7 bases). The chain's CDR3 is CSVAGLSGGGYEQYF. The CDR3 bases are TGCAGCGTTGCTGGTTTGTCAGGGGGAGGCTACGAGCAGTACTTC.